This T cell receptor (beta chain) appears in the sequencing data of a study of T cell repertoires in ileal Crohn's disease. Assay: immunoSEQ multiplex PCR; the TCRdb copy retains only in-frame clones and omits some. The sample has some 15,000 clones, roughly 60% seen once. This CDR3 has 14 residues. The germline V gene encodes CDR1 SNHLY and CDR2 FYNNEI. With V trimmed by 6 bases and J by 2 bases, 3 bases remained unmatched. This receptor was identified in an adult with Crohn's disease. The specimen sequenced was ileal tissue. V is TRBV2 and J is TRBJ2-7; TRBD2 matches at 11 bases. This CDR3 reads CASRGLAEAYEQYF. The DNA for the CDR3 is TGTGCCAGCAGGGGACTAGCGGAGGCCTACGAGCAGTACTTC.